A selection of T cell receptor beta chains follows, all from one sample in a study of response to subunit inactivated influenza vaccine. TCRdb redid the calling of the RT-PCR reads with MiXCR, one entry per CDR3 protein. The sample shows some 200,000 distinct CDR3 sequences, more than 10% of them seen only once. The same data also contributed to another study, on T cells expressing NK-cell markers.

Sequenced material: CD8+ T cells sorted from PBMCs, taken 12 days after vaccination. Source of these receptors: a man aged 45-65 years who received an inactivated influenza vaccine. Both conserved end residues are part of each CDR3. D genes are given only for firm matches. The size field is filled for only some rows; it gives once, few, many or a size class.

D gene | clone size | CDR3 length | J gene | V gene | CDR3 protein | CDR3 DNA
. | few | 14 | TRBJ1-2 | TRBV29-1 | CSADSREENYGYTF | TGCAGCGCCGACTCTAGGGAGGAAAACTATGGCTACACCTTC
. | . | 15 | TRBJ2-7 | TRBV18 | CASSPPTGNPYEQYF | TGTGCCAGCTCACCCCCCACAGGAAACCCCTACGAGCAGTACTTC
TRBD1 | many | 15 | TRBJ2-1 | TRBV24-1 | CATSDGQGAYNEQFF | TGTGCCACCAGTGATGGACAGGGCGCCTACAATGAGCAGTTCTTC
. | many | 13 | TRBJ2-7 | TRBV30 | CAWSSTGEGEQYF | TGTGCCTGGAGCAGTACAGGGGAGGGCGAGCAGTACTTC
. | . | 15 | TRBJ2-7 | TRBV6-2/TRBV6-3 | CASSFDRMGSYEQYF | TGTGCCAGCAGTTTCGACAGAATGGGCTCCTACGAGCAGTACTTC
. | few | 14 | TRBJ2-2 | TRBV4-2 | CASSHQRGTGELFF | TGTGCCAGCAGCCACCAAAGGGGCACCGGGGAGCTGTTTTTT
TRBD2 | many | 16 | TRBJ2-1 | TRBV27 | CASSLLAGPGRNEQFF | TGTGCCAGCAGTTTATTAGCGGGGCCCGGGAGGAATGAGCAGTTCTTC
TRBD1 | many | 14 | TRBJ2-3 | TRBV12-3/TRBV12-4 | CASSSGGGVDTQYF | TGTGCCAGCAGTTCAGGGGGCGGAGTAGATACGCAGTATTTT
. | . | 12 | TRBJ2-7 | TRBV16 | CASSQSIDEQYF | TGTGCCAGCAGCCAATCGATCGACGAGCAGTACTTC
TRBD2 | . | 18 | TRBJ2-1 | TRBV9 | CASSVSGGRAVSYNEQFF | TGTGCCAGCAGCGTATCGGGCGGGAGGGCCGTATCCTACAATGAGCAGTTCTTC
. | . | 14 | TRBJ1-1 | TRBV18 | CASSPTFTNTEAFF | TGTGCCAGCTCACCTACGTTTACGAACACTGAAGCTTTCTTT
TRBD2 | . | 15 | TRBJ2-1 | TRBV29-1 | CSVELAGNLFNEQFF | TGCAGCGTTGAACTAGCGGGAAACTTATTCAATGAGCAGTTCTTC
. | once | 15 | TRBJ2-1 | TRBV7-8 | CASSVTSRDYNEQFF | TGTGCCAGCAGCGTAACTAGCCGGGACTACAATGAGCAGTTCTTC
. | . | 14 | TRBJ2-7 | TRBV7-8 | CASSYGRISYEQYF | TGTGCCAGCAGCTACGGACGGATCTCCTACGAGCAGTACTTC
. | many | 16 | TRBJ2-6 | TRBV20-1 | CSARAWGDSGANVLTF | TGCAGTGCTAGAGCCTGGGGGGACTCTGGGGCCAACGTCCTGACTTTC
. | few | 12 | TRBJ2-2 | TRBV4-3 | CASSAGVGELFF | TGCGCCAGCAGCGCAGGGGTAGGGGAGCTGTTTTTT
TRBD1 | . | 14 | TRBJ1-1 | TRBV6-5 | CASSWDRGYTEAFF | TGTGCCAGCAGTTGGGACAGGGGGTACACTGAAGCTTTCTTT
. | few | 14 | TRBJ2-7 | TRBV4-1 | CASSQVTTSYEQYF | TGCGCCAGCAGCCAAGTAACGACTTCCTACGAGCAGTACTTC
. | few | 14 | TRBJ2-5 | TRBV27 | CASSPLIRSETQYF | TGTGCCAGCAGTCCTCTGATCAGGTCTGAGACCCAGTACTTC
TRBD1 | few | 13 | TRBJ2-5 | TRBV12-3/TRBV12-4 | CATQTGVEETQYF | TGTGCCACGCAGACAGGGGTCGAAGAGACCCAGTACTTC
TRBD2 | few | 15 | TRBJ2-7 | TRBV27 | CASSSLAGTAYEQYF | TGTGCCAGCAGTTCGCTAGCGGGGACGGCCTACGAGCAGTACTTC
. | many | 16 | TRBJ2-7 | TRBV4-1 | CASSQVSAGASYEQYF | TGCGCCAGCAGCCAAGTCTCGGCAGGGGCTTCCTACGAGCAGTACTTC
. | few | 15 | TRBJ2-3 | TRBV6-2/TRBV6-3 | CASSPPGTSTDTQYF | TGTGCCAGCAGCCCTCCGGGGACTAGCACAGATACGCAGTATTTT
. | many | 15 | TRBJ2-1 | TRBV9 | CASSALGSSYNEQFF | TGTGCCAGCAGCGCCCTAGGGAGCTCCTACAATGAGCAGTTCTTC
. | . | 14 | TRBJ1-6 | TRBV19 | CASSSPRGNSPLHF | TGTGCCAGTAGTTCCCCCCGGGGAAATTCACCCCTCCACTTT
TRBD2 | few | 16 | TRBJ2-7 | TRBV20-1 | CSARDSRTSPSYEQYF | TGCAGTGCTAGAGATTCAAGGACTAGCCCGTCCTACGAGCAGTACTTC
. | . | 11 | TRBJ2-3 | TRBV18 | CAPAERDTQYF | TGTGCCCCAGCCGAACGGGATACGCAGTATTTT
. | . | 14 | TRBJ2-1 | TRBV4-3 | CASSQEGVDDEQFF | TGCGCCAGCAGCCAAGAAGGGGTGGACGATGAGCAGTTCTTC
. | many | 12 | TRBJ2-7 | TRBV29-1 | CSVELLPYEQYF | TGCAGCGTTGAACTACTACCCTACGAGCAGTACTTC
. | . | 14 | TRBJ1-3 | TRBV12-3/TRBV12-4 | CASRSGFRGNTIYF | TGTGCCAGCAGATCAGGGTTTCGGGGAAACACCATATATTTT
. | . | 16 | TRBJ2-3 | TRBV20-1 | CCASYPGTTFRDTQYF | TGCTGTGCTTCCTATCCCGGGACAACCTTTCGGGATACGCAGTATTTT
TRBD1 | few | 17 | TRBJ1-1 | TRBV7-3 | CASTYSEGAEGDTEAFF | TGTGCCAGCACCTACAGTGAGGGGGCAGAAGGGGACACTGAAGCTTTCTTT
. | . | 17 | TRBJ2-7 | TRBV27 | CASSLLSGGTGVNEQYF | TGTGCCAGCAGTTTATTGTCTGGCGGGACCGGCGTTAACGAGCAGTACTTC